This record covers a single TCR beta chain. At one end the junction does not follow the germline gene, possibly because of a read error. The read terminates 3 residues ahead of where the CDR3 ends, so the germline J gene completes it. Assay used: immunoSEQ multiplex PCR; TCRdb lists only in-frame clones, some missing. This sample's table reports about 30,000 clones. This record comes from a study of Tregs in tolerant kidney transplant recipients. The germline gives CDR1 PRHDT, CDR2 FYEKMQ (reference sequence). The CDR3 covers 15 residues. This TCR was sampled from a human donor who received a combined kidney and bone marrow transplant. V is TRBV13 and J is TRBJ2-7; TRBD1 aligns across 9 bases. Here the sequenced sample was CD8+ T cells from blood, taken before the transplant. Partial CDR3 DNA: TGTGCCAGCAGCTCCCCCGGGACAGGGTCCTTCGAG. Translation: CASSSPGTGSFE. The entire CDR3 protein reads CASSSPGTGSFEQYF.